The clone carrying this T cell receptor (beta chain) was seen a handful of times. Researchers prepared the TCRbeta library using unique molecular identifiers, the study reports. TCRdb called the PCR reads again in MiXCR, with one record for every CDR3 protein. The table records 450,000 to 600,000 distinct CDR3 sequences, 15% to 20% of them present only once. The CDR3 runs 13 residues. The V and J ends lost 8 bases and 3 bases, in that order; junction bases with no gene match: 5. Germline V gene lookup returns CDR1 KGHSH and CDR2 LQKENI. This entry is derived from a study of T-cell reconstitution after alpha-beta-depleted transplantation in children.

The receptor was derived from a human donor who donated a stem cell graft to a child with acute lymphoblastic leukemia. The chain couples TRBV18 to TRBJ1-1; 8 bases agree with TRBD1. The specimen was PBMCs from the stem cell graft donor, collected from the stem cell graft. CDR3 sequence reads: CASQGQEYTEAFF. As DNA, the CDR3 is TGTGCCAGCCAGGGACAGGAGTACACTGAAGCTTTCTTT.